This T cell receptor beta chain is drawn from a study of blood T cells in healthy people across ages. General study findings and limits: Older age coincided with a roughly linear decline in TCR beta diversity per million T cells.

The V gene lost 4 bases and the J gene lost 6 bases, with 19 bases spanning the gap. The CDR3 loop spans 15 amino acids. CDR1 MGHRA and CDR2 YSYEKL come from the germline V gene. A second PCR of roughly 6 to 12 cycles used a sample-barcoded 5' primer and a J-beta primer mix. Each CDR3 protein is one row after TCRdb ran MiXCR on the 5' RACE reads. The top ten clones hold approximately 0.7% of a sample with around 1,000,000 distinct CDR3 sequences, approximately 25% of them seen once. Only a few counts were recorded for this clonotype. Its antigen remains unknown. The same data also contributed to another study, on T cells of mothers and their children. From that paper: Maternal samples each gave over 9.5 million TCR beta CDR3 reads, and child samples about 3 million each.

This receptor was obtained from a girl aged 2-10 years in good health. The sequenced sample consisted of blood. The chain combines TRBV4-1 with TRBJ2-7; D gene ambiguous. The CDR3 sequence is CASSRSPGNPPEQYF. The DNA of the CDR3 is TGCGCCAGCAGCCGTTCACCCGGAAACCCCCCCGAGCAGTACTTC.